The 9 T cell receptor beta chains below all came from one sample that was sequenced in a study of blood T cell repertoires in COVID-19. Sequenced by immunoSEQ multiplex PCR; TCRdb stores in-frame clones only, minus some. The sample holds about 130,000 clones; over 60% are singletons and the top ten take over 1.5%. The material sequenced was peripheral blood. These receptors came from a woman between 65 and 79 years old with acute or convalescent COVID-19.

J is TRBJ2-3 and V is TRBV19; D might be TRBD1 (5 bases). Deletions cut 1 base from V and 2 bases from J, with 10 bases between. The CDR3 runs to 15 residues. Germline CDR1 reads LNHDA; CDR2 reads SQIVND (reference sequence). The CDR3, as DNA: TGTGCCAGTAGTATAGGGGGCGACCCCACAGATACGCAGTATTTT. This encodes CASSIGGDPTDTQYF.

This clone was observed a few times. The chain carries TRBV29-1 and TRBJ2-2, with D maybe TRBD2 (6 bases). The CDR3 has 14 residues. The ends were cut back, 4 bases at V and 0 bases at J, with 9 bases in the middle. CDR1 is SQVTM and CDR2 is ANQGSEA in the germline V gene. As DNA, the CDR3 is TGCAGCGTTGGACTAGGTTCGAACACCGGGGAGCTGTTTTTT. Its translation is CSVGLGSNTGELFF.

The V gene is TRBV5-6, the J gene TRBJ2-3, with 8 bases matching TRBD2. The CDR3 runs 15 residues. Germline V gene sequence: CDR1 SGHDT, CDR2 YYEEEE. The trim removed 1 base at V and 5 bases at J, leaving 6 bases unmatched. CDR3: CASSLWSGGRDTQYF. The CDR3 DNA reads as TGTGCCAGCAGCTTGTGGAGCGGGGGTCGAGATACGCAGTATTTT.

This chain uses TRBV10-3 with TRBJ1-6; 9 nucleotides align to TRBD1. The CDR3 length is 15 residues. Trimming cost V 8 bases and J 0 bases; bases outside gene matches: 2. Germline loops: CDR1 ENHRY, CDR2 SYGVKD. The chain's CDR3 is CAIGTGLSYNSPLHF. As DNA, the CDR3 is TGTGCCATCGGGACAGGGCTCTCCTATAATTCACCCCTCCACTTT.

J is TRBJ2-3 and V is TRBV10-3; D gene unclear. The V end was cut by 3 bases, the J end by 2 bases, with 6 bases between. CDR1 and CDR2 from the germline V gene are ENHRY and SYGVKD. The CDR3 totals 13 residues. Here the CDR3 reads CAISELTTDTQYF. The CDR3 DNA reads TGTGCCATCAGTGAACTAACCACAGATACGCAGTATTTT.

This clone was seen more than once but under ten times. The gene calls are TRBV27 and TRBJ1-6, with 9 bases that match TRBD1. Trimming cost V 5 bases and J 8 bases; bases outside gene matches: 10. The length of the CDR3 is 16 residues. The germline gives CDR1 MNHEY, CDR2 SMNVEV (reference sequence). This chain's CDR3 is CASSPSRDRVYSPLHF. For the CDR3, the DNA is TGTGCCAGCAGTCCGAGTCGGGACAGGGTTTATTCACCCCTCCACTTT.

This clone was counted ten times or more. This chain joins TRBV10-3 and TRBJ1-1; D remains ambiguous. Trimming took 0 bases from V and 4 from J, leaving 15 bases between them. The CDR3 runs to 16 residues. Germline loops: CDR1 ENHRY, CDR2 SYGVKD. The CDR3 sequence is CAISESSGAPSTEAFF. CDR3 coding DNA: TGTGCCATCAGTGAGTCTAGCGGCGCTCCCTCCACTGAAGCTTTCTTT.

CDR3 residues: CASSLADIRGYGYTF. DNA of the CDR3: TGCGCCAGCAGCTTGGCCGACATCCGTGGGTATGGCTACACCTTC. The chain has TRBV5-1 and TRBJ1-2; unclear D gene. CDR1 is SGHRS and CDR2 is YFSETQ in the germline V gene. CDR3 length: 15 residues. Between the trimmed V and J ends, which lost 0 bases and 5 bases, there was a span of 14 bases.

The CDR3 coding sequence is TGTGCCAGCAGCCAAGAGGAGTCGAGAACAGGGTTGTACGAGCAGTACTTC. It is translated as CASSQEESRTGLYEQYF. The chain employs TRBV4-2 and TRBJ2-7, with a weak D call TRBD1 (6 bases). The V gene's germline CDR1 is LGHNA and CDR2 YNFKEQ. V shed 0 bases and J shed 4 bases, with 19 bases lying between them. This CDR3 is built from 17 residues.